This is a list of T cell receptor beta chains from one sample in a study of metastatic and nonmetastatic thyroid tumors. MiXCR re-clonotyped the PCR reads for TCRdb. The sample gives fewer than 40,000 clones, approximately 17% of which show up once; approximately 5.6% is in the top ten. Material: blood. The receptor set was obtained from a male donor with papillary thyroid cancer or a benign thyroid nodule (not recorded which). Some clones in this sample may be carry-over from other donors' samples. The CDR3 runs from the conserved cysteine through the conserved F or W. The D gene is left open where the match is weak. Not every row has a clone size; where given, it reads once, few, many or a size class.

V	size	D	J	CDR3	DNA
TRBV10-1	many	-	TRBJ2-4	CASSESGYPKNIQYF	TGCGCCAGCAGTGAGTCGGGTTACCCCAAAAACATTCAGTACTTC
TRBV5-1	-	-	TRBJ2-1	CASRLEALSIGEQFF	TGCGCCAGCAGATTGGAGGCACTGTCTATCGGGGAGCAGTTCTTC
TRBV20-1	-	TRBD1	TRBJ1-5	CSARDPTGAGQPQHF	TGCAGTGCTAGAGATCCGACAGGGGCTGGTCAGCCCCAGCATTTT
TRBV6-5	few	-	TRBJ2-7	CASSYSRAATNEQYF	TGTGCCAGCAGTTACTCACGGGCAGCCACGAACGAGCAGTACTTC
TRBV19	-	TRBD2	TRBJ2-3	CASSTRRRLAGGDMQYF	TGTGCCAGTAGTACTCGACGAAGACTAGCGGGAGGAGATATGCAGTATTTT
TRBV7-8	medium-sized	TRBD1	TRBJ1-5	CASSLGQGYQPQHF	TGTGCCAGCAGCTTAGGACAGGGCTATCAGCCCCAGCATTTT
TRBV29-1	many	-	TRBJ1-1	CSVWEGLNTEAFF	TGCAGCGTTTGGGAGGGACTGAACACTGAAGCTTTCTTT
TRBV7-3	-	-	TRBJ2-7	CASSLMVGSSSYEQYF	TGTGCCAGCAGCTTAATGGTGGGCTCAAGCTCCTACGAGCAGTACTTC
TRBV6-2/TRBV6-3	many	TRBD1	TRBJ1-5	CASRDRAMQPQHF	TGTGCCAGCAGGGACAGGGCGATGCAGCCCCAGCATTTT
TRBV11-2	many	TRBD1	TRBJ2-5	CASSLVARGNQETQYF	TGTGCCAGCAGCTTAGTGGCCAGGGGGAACCAAGAGACCCAGTACTTC
TRBV12-3/TRBV12-4	-	-	TRBJ1-6	CARSLERNSPLHF	TGTGCCAGGAGTTTAGAGCGAAATTCACCCCTCCACTTT
TRBV25-1	many	-	TRBJ1-6	CASKGLGSYNSPLHF	TGTGCCAGCAAAGGGTTAGGCTCCTATAATTCACCCCTCCACTTT
TRBV12-3/TRBV12-4	-	-	TRBJ2-3	CASGRRQGTDTQYF	TGTGCCAGCGGTAGACGTCAGGGGACAGATACGCAGTATTTT
TRBV6-1	-	-	TRBJ2-7	CASNGGIRHYEQYF	TGTGCCAGCAATGGGGGAATAAGACACTACGAGCAGTACTTC
TRBV28	many	-	TRBJ2-7	CATSRAHEQYF	TGTGCCACGTCGAGGGCACACGAGCAGTACTTC
TRBV7-6	many	TRBD2	TRBJ2-7	CASSLESGRALSGEQYF	TGTGCCAGCAGCTTAGAAAGCGGGAGGGCCCTCTCGGGAGAGCAGTACTTC
TRBV7-9	-	-	TRBJ1-2	CASSLETSGGYTF	TGTGCCAGCAGCTTAGAGACTAGCGGGGGCTACACCTTC
TRBV24-1	many	-	TRBJ2-5	CATQRSGAIWETQYF	TGTGCCACTCAGCGGTCGGGGGCGATTTGGGAGACCCAGTACTTC
TRBV19	many	TRBD2	TRBJ2-5	CASSVGLAGGKRETQYF	TGTGCCAGTAGTGTGGGACTAGCGGGAGGGAAGCGAGAGACCCAGTACTTC
TRBV12-5	many	-	TRBJ2-1	CASGPRGSNEQFF	TGTGCTAGTGGTCCCCGGGGAAGCAATGAGCAGTTCTTC
TRBV7-9	many	TRBD1	TRBJ1-1	CASSTGQGDTEAFF	TGTGCCAGCAGCACGGGACAGGGGGACACTGAAGCTTTCTTT
TRBV20-1	-	-	TRBJ1-5	CSARDPRNQPQHF	TGCAGTGCTAGAGATCCCAGAAATCAGCCCCAGCATTTT
TRBV30	-	TRBD2	TRBJ2-1	CAWSQRGNEQFF	TGTGCCTGGAGTCAGCGGGGGAATGAGCAGTTCTTC
TRBV11-3	many	TRBD2	TRBJ2-7	CASSRPSGRGPYEQYF	TGTGCCAGCAGCCGACCTAGCGGGAGGGGTCCATACGAGCAGTACTTC
TRBV9	once	-	TRBJ1-1	CASSVRENTEAFF	TGTGCCAGCAGCGTACGGGAGAACACTGAAGCTTTCTTT
TRBV7-6	-	-	TRBJ2-7	CASSPAGVSTYEQYF	TGTGCCAGCAGCCCCGCGGGTGTTTCAACCTACGAGCAGTACTTC
TRBV7-6	many	-	TRBJ2-2	CASSLARTSTTGELFF	TGTGCCAGCAGCTTAGCGAGGACTTCAACAACCGGGGAGCTGTTTTTT
TRBV10-3	many	-	TRBJ2-2	CAISEFTDRNTGELFF	TGTGCCATCAGTGAGTTTACAGATCGAAACACCGGGGAGCTGTTTTTT
TRBV4-1	-	TRBD2	TRBJ2-3	CASSQAGLAQDTQYF	TGCGCCAGCAGCCAAGCGGGACTAGCACAGGATACGCAGTATTTT